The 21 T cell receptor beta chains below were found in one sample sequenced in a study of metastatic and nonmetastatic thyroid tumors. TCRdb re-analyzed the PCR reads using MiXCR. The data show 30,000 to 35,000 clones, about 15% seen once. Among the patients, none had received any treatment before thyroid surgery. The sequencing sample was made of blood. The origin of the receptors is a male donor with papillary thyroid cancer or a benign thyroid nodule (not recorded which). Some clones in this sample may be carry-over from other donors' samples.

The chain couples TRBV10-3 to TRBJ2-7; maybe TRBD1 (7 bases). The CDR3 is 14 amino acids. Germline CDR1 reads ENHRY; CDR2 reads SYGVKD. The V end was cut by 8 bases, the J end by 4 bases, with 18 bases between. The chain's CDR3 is CAIRGGTASYEQYF. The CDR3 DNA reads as TGTGCCATCCGCGGCGGGACAGCCTCATACGAGCAGTACTTC.

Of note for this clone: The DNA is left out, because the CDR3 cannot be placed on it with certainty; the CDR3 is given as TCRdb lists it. CDR3 protein: CASSFGAGHTEAFF. J is TRBJ1-1 and V is TRBV12-3 or TRBV12-4; the table's TRBD1 call for D was not verified on the DNA. The CDR3 totals 14 residues, both ends included.

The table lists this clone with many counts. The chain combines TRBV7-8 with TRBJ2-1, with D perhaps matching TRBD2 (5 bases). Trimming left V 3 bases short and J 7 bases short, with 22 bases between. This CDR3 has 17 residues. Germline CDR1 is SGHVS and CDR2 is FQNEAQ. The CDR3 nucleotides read TGTGCCAGCAGCTTTCTTACCACAGCGGTAAGTGGAAATGAGCAGTTCTTC. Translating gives CASSFLTTAVSGNEQFF.

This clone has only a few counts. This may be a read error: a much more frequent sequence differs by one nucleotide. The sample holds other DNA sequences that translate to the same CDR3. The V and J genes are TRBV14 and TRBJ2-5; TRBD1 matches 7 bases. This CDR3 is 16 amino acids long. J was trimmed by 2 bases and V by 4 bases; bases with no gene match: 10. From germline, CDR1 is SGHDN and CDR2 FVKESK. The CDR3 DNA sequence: TGTGCCAGCAGCCCAAGGACAGGTGGGAATCAAGAGACCCAGTACTTC. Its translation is CASSPRTGGNQETQYF.

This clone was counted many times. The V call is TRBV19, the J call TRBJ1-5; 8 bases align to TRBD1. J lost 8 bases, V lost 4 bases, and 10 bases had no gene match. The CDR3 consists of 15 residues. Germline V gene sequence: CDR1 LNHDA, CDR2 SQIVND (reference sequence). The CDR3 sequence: CASSNGQGRGEPQHF. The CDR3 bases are TGTGCCAGTAGTAACGGACAGGGTCGAGGGGAGCCCCAGCATTTT.

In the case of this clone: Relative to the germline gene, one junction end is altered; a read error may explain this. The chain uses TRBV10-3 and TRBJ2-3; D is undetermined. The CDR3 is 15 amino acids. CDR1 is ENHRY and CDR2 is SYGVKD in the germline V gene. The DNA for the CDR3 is TGTGCCACCAGTACAACATACGGAGTTTCCGATACGCAGTATTTT. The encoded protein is CATSTTYGVSDTQYF.

The CDR3 reads CASSSTGVACEQYF. The CDR3 DNA reads as TGCGCCAGCAGCTCGACAGGGGTCGCGTGTGAGCAGTACTTC. V gene TRBV5-1 combines with J gene TRBJ2-7, with 8 bases matching TRBD1. CDR1 SGHRS and CDR2 YFSETQ come from the germline V gene. This CDR3 contains 14 residues. V was clipped by 3 bases and J by 7 bases; unmatched bases: 9.

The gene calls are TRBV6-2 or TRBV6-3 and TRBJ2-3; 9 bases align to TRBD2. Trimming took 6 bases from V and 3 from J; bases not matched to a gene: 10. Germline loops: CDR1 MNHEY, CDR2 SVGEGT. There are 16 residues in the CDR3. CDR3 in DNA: TGTGCCAGCAGGGCATATGCGGGAGGGAAGACAGATACGCAGTATTTT. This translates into CASRAYAGGKTDTQYF.

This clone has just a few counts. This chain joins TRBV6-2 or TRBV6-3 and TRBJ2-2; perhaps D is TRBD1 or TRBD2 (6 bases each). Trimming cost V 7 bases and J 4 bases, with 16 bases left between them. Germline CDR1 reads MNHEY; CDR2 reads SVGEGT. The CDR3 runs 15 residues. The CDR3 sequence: CASNHGGGLTGELFF. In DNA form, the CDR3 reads TGTGCCAGCAACCATGGAGGGGGTCTCACCGGGGAGCTGTTTTTT.

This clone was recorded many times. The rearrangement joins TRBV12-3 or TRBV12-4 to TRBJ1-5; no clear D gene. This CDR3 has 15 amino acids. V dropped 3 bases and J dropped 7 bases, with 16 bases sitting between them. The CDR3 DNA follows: TGTGCCAGCAGTTTGAATCAGCGGGTAGAGCAGCCCCAGCATTTT. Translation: CASSLNQRVEQPQHF.

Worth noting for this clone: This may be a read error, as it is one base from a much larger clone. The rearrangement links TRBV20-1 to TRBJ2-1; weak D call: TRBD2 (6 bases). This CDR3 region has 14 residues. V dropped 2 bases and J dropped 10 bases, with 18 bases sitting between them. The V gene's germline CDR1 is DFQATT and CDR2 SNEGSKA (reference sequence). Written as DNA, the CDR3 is TGCAGTGCTAGATATCCCGCGGGACCTCCCGAGCAGTTCTTC. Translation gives CSARYPAGPPEQFF.

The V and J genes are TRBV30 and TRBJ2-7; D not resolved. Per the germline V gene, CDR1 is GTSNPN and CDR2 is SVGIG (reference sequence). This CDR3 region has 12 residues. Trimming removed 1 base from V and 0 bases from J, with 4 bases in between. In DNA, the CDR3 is TGTGCCTGGAGTGGACACTCCTACGAGCAGTACTTC. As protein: CAWSGHSYEQYF.

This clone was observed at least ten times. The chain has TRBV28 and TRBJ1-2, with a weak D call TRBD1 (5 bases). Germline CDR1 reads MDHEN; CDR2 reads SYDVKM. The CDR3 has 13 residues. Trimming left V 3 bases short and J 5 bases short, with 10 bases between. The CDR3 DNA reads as TGTGCCAGCAGTTTCCGACAGCGGTATGGCTACACCTTC. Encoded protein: CASSFRQRYGYTF.

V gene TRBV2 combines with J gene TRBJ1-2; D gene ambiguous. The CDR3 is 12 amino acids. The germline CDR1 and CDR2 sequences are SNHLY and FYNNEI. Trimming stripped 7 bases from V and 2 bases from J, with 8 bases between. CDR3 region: CASMDRNYGYTF. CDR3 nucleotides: TGTGCCAGCATGGACCGAAACTATGGCTACACCTTC.

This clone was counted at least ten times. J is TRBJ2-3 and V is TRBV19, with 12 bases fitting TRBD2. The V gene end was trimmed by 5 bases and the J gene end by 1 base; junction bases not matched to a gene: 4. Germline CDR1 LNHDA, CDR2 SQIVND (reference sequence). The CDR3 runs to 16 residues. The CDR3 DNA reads TGTGCCAGTAGTGGGAGACTAGCGGGAGGCACAGATACGCAGTATTTT. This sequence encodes CASSGRLAGGTDTQYF.

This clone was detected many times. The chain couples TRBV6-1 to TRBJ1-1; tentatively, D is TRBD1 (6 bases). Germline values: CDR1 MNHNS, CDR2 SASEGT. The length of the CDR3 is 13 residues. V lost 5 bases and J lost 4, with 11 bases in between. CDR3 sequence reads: CASSWVGGTEAFF. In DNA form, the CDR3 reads TGTGCCAGCAGTTGGGTAGGGGGCACTGAAGCTTTCTTT.

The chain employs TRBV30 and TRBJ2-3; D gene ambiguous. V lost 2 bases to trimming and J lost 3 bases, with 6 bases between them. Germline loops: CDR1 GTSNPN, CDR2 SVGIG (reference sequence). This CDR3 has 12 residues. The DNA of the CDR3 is TGTGCCTGGAGTAGAGGAACAGATACGCAGTATTTT. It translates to CAWSRGTDTQYF.

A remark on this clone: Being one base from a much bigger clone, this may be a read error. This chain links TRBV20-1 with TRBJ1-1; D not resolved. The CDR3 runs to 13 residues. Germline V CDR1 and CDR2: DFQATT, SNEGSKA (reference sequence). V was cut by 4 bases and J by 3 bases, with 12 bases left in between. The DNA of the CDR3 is TGCAGTGCTATTTTACCAGGAGACACTGAAGCTTTCTTT. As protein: CSAILPGDTEAFF.

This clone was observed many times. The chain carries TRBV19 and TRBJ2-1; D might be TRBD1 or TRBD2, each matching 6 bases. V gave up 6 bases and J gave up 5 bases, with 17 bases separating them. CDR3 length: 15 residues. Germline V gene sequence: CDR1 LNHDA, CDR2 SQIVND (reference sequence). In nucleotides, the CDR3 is TGTGCCAGTAGGGACCGGGGGCATGGGAACAATGAGCAGTTCTTC. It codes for CASRDRGHGNNEQFF.

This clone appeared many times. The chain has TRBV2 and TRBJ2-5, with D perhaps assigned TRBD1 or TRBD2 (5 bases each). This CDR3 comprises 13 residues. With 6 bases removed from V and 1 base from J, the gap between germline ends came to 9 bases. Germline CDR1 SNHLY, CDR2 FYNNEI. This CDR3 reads CASRGDSQETQYF. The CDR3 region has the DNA TGTGCCAGCAGGGGAGACAGCCAAGAGACCCAGTACTTC.

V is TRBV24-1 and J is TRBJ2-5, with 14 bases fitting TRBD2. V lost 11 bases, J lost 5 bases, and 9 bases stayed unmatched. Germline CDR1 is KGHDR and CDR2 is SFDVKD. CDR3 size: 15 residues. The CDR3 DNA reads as TGTGCCAACAGCACGGGACTAGCGGGAGTTGAGACCCAGTACTTC. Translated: CANSTGLAGVETQYF.